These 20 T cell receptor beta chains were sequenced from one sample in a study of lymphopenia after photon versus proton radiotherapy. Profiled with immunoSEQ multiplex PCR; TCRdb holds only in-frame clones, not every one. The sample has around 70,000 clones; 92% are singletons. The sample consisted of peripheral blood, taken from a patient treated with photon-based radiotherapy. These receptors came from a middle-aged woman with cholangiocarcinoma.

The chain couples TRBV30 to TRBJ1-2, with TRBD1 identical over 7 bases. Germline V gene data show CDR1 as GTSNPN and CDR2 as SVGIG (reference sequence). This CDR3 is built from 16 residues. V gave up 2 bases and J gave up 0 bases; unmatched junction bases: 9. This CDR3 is CAWSPSFGTANYGYTF. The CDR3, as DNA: TGTGCCTGGAGTCCTTCTTTCGGGACAGCTAACTATGGCTACACCTTC. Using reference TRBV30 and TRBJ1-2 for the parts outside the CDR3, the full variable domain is SQTIHQWPATLVQPVGSPLSLECTVEGTSNPNLYWYRQAAGRGLQLLFYSVGIGQISSEVPQNLSASRPQDRQFILSSKKLLLSDSGFYLCAWSPSFGTANYGYTFGSGTRLTVV.

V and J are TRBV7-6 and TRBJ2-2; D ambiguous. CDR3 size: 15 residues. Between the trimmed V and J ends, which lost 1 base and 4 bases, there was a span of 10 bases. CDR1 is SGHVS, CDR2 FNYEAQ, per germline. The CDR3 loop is CASSLEASGTGELFF. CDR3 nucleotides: TGTGCCAGCAGCTTAGAGGCGTCGGGCACCGGGGAGCTGTTTTTT.

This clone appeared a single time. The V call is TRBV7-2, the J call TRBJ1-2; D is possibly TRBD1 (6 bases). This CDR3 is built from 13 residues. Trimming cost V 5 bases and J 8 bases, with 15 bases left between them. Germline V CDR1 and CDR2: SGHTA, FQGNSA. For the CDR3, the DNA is TGTGCCAGCAGCCCTCGACAGGCCGGGGGCTACACCTTC. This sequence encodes CASSPRQAGGYTF.

CDR3 nucleotides: TGTGCCAGCAGTGAGGTCGGGAGACAGGGGTATGAAAAACTGTTTTTT. Protein product: CASSEVGRQGYEKLFF. V usage is TRBV6-1 and J usage is TRBJ1-4; 8 positions match TRBD1. J lost 6 bases, V lost 3 bases, and 9 bases had no gene match. The germline CDR1 and CDR2 sequences are MNHNS and SASEGT. The CDR3 runs to 16 residues.

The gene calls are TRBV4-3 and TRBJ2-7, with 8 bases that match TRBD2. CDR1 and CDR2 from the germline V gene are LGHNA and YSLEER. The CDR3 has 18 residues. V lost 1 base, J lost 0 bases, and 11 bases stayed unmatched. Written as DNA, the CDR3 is TGCGCCAGCAGCCAAGCCGTACAGCGGGAGTTTAGCTCCTACGAGCAGTACTTC. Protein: CASSQAVQREFSSYEQYF.

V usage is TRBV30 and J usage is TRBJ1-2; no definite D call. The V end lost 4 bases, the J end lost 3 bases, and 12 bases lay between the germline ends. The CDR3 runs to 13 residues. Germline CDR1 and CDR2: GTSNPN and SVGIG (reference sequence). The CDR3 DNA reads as TGTGCCTGGAAACCGGGAGCGGACTATGGCTACACCTTC. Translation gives CAWKPGADYGYTF. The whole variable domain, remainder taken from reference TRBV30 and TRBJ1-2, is SQTIHQWPATLVQPVGSPLSLECTVEGTSNPNLYWYRQAAGRGLQLLFYSVGIGQISSEVPQNLSASRPQDRQFILSSKKLLLSDSGFYLCAWKPGADYGYTFGSGTRLTVV.

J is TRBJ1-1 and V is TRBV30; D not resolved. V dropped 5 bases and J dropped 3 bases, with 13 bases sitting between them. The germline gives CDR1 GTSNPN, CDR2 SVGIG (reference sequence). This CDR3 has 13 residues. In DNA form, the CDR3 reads TGTGCCTGGGAGGATGCGGGTGACACTGAAGCTTTCTTT. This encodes CAWEDAGDTEAFF. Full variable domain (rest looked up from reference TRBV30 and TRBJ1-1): SQTIHQWPATLVQPVGSPLSLECTVEGTSNPNLYWYRQAAGRGLQLLFYSVGIGQISSEVPQNLSASRPQDRQFILSSKKLLLSDSGFYLCAWEDAGDTEAFFGQGTRLTVV.

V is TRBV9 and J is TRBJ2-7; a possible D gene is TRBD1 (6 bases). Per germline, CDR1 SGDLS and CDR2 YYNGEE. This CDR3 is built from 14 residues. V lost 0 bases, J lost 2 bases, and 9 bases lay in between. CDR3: CASSVEQGPYEQYF. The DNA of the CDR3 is TGTGCCAGCAGCGTAGAACAGGGCCCCTACGAGCAGTACTTC.

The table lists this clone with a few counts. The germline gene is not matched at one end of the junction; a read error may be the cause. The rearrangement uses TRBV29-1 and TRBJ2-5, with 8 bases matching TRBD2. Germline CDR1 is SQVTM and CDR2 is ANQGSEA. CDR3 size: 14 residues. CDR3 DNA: TGCAGCGTGGAAGGGCCTAGCGGGCTAGAGACCCAGTACTTC. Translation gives CSVEGPSGLETQYF.

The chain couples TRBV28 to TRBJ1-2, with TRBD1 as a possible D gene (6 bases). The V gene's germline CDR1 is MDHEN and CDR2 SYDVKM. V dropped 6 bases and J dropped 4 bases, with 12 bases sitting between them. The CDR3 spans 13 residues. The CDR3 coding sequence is TGTGCCAGCAGAGCGGCAGGGGTCTATGGCTACACCTTC. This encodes CASRAAGVYGYTF.

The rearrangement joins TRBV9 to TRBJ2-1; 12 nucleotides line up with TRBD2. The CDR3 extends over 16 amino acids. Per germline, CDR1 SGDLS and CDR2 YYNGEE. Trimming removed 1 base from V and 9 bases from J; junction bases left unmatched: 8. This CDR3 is CASSVPSGGASPEQFF. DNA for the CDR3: TGTGCCAGCAGCGTACCTAGCGGGGGGGCCTCTCCTGAGCAGTTCTTC.

CDR3 protein: CASTPGRLNYGYTF. CDR3 nucleotide sequence: TGTGCCAGTACCCCGGGACGGCTCAACTATGGCTACACCTTC. The chain has TRBV19 and TRBJ1-2, with D tentatively TRBD1 (5 bases). The CDR3 contains 14 residues. Trimming shortened V by 7 bases and J by 2 bases, and 14 bases separated the two germline ends. The germline V gene has CDR1 LNHDA and CDR2 SQIVND (reference sequence).

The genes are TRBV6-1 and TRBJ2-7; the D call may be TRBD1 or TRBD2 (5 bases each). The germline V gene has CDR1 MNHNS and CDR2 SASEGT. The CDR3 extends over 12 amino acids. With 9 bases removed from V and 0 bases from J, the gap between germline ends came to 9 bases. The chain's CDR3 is CASEGSSYEQYF. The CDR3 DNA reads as TGTGCCAGTGAGGGGTCCTCCTACGAGCAGTACTTC.

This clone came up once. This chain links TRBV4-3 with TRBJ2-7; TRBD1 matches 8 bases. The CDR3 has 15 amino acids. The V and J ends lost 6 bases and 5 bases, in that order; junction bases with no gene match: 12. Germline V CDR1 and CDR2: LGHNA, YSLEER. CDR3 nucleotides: TGCGCCAGCAGTAAGAAAACGACAGGGGTCCACGAGCAGTACTTC. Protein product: CASSKKTTGVHEQYF.

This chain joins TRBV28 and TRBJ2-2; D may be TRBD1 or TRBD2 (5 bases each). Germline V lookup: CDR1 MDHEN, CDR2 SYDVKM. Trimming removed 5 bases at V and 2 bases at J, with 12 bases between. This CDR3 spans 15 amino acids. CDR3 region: CASSRGEFNTGELFF. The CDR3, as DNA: TGTGCCAGCAGTCGAGGGGAGTTCAACACCGGGGAGCTGTTTTTT.

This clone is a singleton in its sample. CDR3 in DNA: TGTGCCAGCAGCTTAGAGGGGGGACCTCGGGGCGAGCAGTACTTC. Amino acid sequence: CASSLEGGPRGEQYF. The chain employs TRBV7-6 and TRBJ2-7; either TRBD1 or TRBD2 may supply D (6 bases each). This CDR3 comprises 15 residues. The germline V gene encodes CDR1 SGHVS and CDR2 FNYEAQ. With 1 base removed from V and 6 bases from J, the gap between germline ends came to 16 bases.

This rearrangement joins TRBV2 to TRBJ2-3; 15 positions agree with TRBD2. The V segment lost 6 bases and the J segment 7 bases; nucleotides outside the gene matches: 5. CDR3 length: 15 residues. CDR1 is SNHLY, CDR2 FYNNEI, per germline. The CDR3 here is CASRGTSGGINTQYF. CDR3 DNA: TGTGCCAGCAGGGGGACTAGCGGGGGGATCAATACGCAGTATTTT. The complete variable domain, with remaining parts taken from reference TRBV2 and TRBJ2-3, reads EPEVTQTPSHQVTQMGQEVILRCVPISNHLYFYWYRQILGQKVEFLVSFYNNEISEKSEIFDDQFSVERPDGSNFTLKIRSTKLEDSAMYFCASRGTSGGINTQYFGPGTRLTVL.

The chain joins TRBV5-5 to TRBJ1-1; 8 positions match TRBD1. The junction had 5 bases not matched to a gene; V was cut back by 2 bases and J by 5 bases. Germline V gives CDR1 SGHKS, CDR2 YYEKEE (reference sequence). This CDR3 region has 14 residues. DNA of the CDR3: TGTGCCAGCAGCTTACAGGGGGGGATAACTGAAGCTTTCTTT. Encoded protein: CASSLQGGITEAFF.

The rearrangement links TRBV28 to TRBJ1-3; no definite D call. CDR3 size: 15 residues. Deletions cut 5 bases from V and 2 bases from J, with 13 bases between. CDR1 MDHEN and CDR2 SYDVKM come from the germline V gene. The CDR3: CASSPQLTPGNTIYF. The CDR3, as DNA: TGTGCCAGCAGTCCTCAACTGACTCCTGGAAACACCATATATTTT.

DNA of the CDR3: TGTGCCAGCAGCCACCGGGACAGTACGATTGGGAATTCACCCCTCCACTTT. Protein sequence: CASSHRDSTIGNSPLHF. The chain joins TRBV2 to TRBJ1-6; 7 bases align to TRBD1. Per germline, CDR1 SNHLY and CDR2 FYNNEI. This CDR3 spans 17 amino acids. J gave up 7 bases and V 6 bases, and 15 bases lay outside the gene matches.